This T cell receptor beta chain is drawn from a study of shared clonotypes between healthy human individuals. Study results and caveats: Sequencing depth was predicted to influence how clonotypes are shared among donors. Sharing across a few donors was seen in approximately 5.2% of naive CD4 clonotypes. A small donor pool kept down the genetic and exposure-history diversity that was represented.

The CDR3 consists of 11 residues. Germline lookup yields CDR1 SEHNR and CDR2 FQNEAQ (reference sequence). V was shortened by 2 bases and J by 7 bases, with 5 bases between the two germline ends. About 30,000 T cell genomes, or about 200 ng DNA, went into the sorted-subset replicate PCRs. Produced via immunoSEQ multiplex PCR; TCRdb's table is partial and in-frame only. The sample holds 1,100,000 or so clones, approximately 80% seen once. Comments on this clone: Its matching antigen is unknown.

The rearrangement links TRBV7-9 to TRBJ1-1, with D hard to call. Sequencing was done on a sample of memory CD4+ T cells from PBMCs. This sample's subset: CD45RA-negative fraction. The TCR sequence derives from a man between 18 and 35 years old in good health. Some clones in this sample may be carry-over from other donors' samples. The CDR3 sequence: CASSLKGEAFF. In nucleotides, the CDR3 is TGTGCCAGCAGCTTAAAGGGTGAAGCTTTCTTT.